This T cell receptor beta chain derives from a study of blood T cell repertoires in COVID-19. Study-wide background: Acute-phase and convalescent COVID-19 samples originated in the United States, Italy and Spain. Sources were T cells, B-cell-depleted T cells, or PBMCs; the material itself was cDNA or gDNA.

Only in-frame clones appear in the TCRdb table, and some are missing; sequencing was by immunoSEQ multiplex PCR. Counted here are 120,000 to 150,000 clones, less than 85% occurring once; the ten biggest clones make up 1.5% to 2%. Across under 25 US areas, participants ranged in age from roughly 18 to 95 years. Cohort placement rested on clinical history that participants reported themselves. CDR1 is LNHDA and CDR2 is SQIVND in the germline V gene (reference sequence). The CDR3 is 14 amino acids. The ends lost 6 bases at V and 6 bases at J; junction bases unmatched: 7. The sequenced material came from PBMCs or T cells enriched from blood (not recorded which). This chain uses TRBV19 with TRBJ1-2; 10 bases line up with TRBD1. This TCR came from a woman under 30 who had been exposed to COVID-19. The CDR3 spells CASRRTGGRHGYTF. The CDR3 nucleotides read TGTGCCAGTAGACGGACAGGGGGAAGGCATGGCTACACCTTC.